Below, 26 T cell receptor beta chains from the same sample are listed, as sequenced in a study of T-cell memory formation after mild COVID-19. MiXCR, run by TCRdb on the 5' RACE reads, gives a single entry per CDR3 protein. The table has some 410,000 distinct CDR3 sequences, 20% to 25% seen once. The sequenced sample consisted of PBMCs or a T cell subset sorted from them (not recorded which). Source of these receptors: an adult woman who had mild COVID-19 (a few samples of this study predate the infection). Cell type and time point are not known.

The rearrangement joins TRBV10-3 to TRBJ2-3; 7 bases agree with TRBD2. The CDR3 is 18 amino acids. Germline CDR1 and CDR2: ENHRY and SYGVKD. Trimming removed 3 bases from V and 0 bases from J; junction bases left unmatched: 12. The DNA for the CDR3 is TGTGCCATCAGTGACCCCGATTTCCCTAGCGGTAGCACAGATACGCAGTATTTT. Its translation is CAISDPDFPSGSTDTQYF.

The chain uses TRBV7-9 and TRBJ2-7; 16 positions agree with TRBD2. The length of the CDR3 is 17 residues. Germline V gives CDR1 SEHNR, CDR2 FQNEAQ (reference sequence). V lost 5 bases to trimming and J lost 7 bases; unmatched junction nucleotides: 11. In nucleotides, the CDR3 is TGTGCCAGCAGCCCGGGACTAGCGGGAGGGCTGGCAGAAGAGCAGTACTTC. This gives the protein CASSPGLAGGLAEEQYF. Combining the CDR3 with reference TRBV7-9 and TRBJ2-7 gives the whole variable domain DTGVSQNPRHKITKRGQNVTFRCDPISEHNRLYWYRQTLGQGPEFLTYFQNEAQLEKSRLLSDRFSAERPKGSFSTLEIQRTEQGDSAMYLCASSPGLAGGLAEEQYFGPGTRLTVT.

J is TRBJ2-7 and V is TRBV19; 10 bases are a match to TRBD2. Germline CDR1 and CDR2: LNHDA and SQIVND (reference sequence). The CDR3 extends over 13 amino acids. V lost 3 bases, J lost 4 bases, and 0 bases stayed unmatched. CDR3 sequence (DNA): TGTGCCAGTAGTATGACTAGCGGGTACGAGCAGTACTTC. Residues: CASSMTSGYEQYF.

The rearrangement joins TRBV5-6 to TRBJ1-2; D is unclear. The CDR3 length is 14 residues. V dropped 2 bases and J dropped 3 bases, with 11 bases sitting between them. Germline V gene sequence: CDR1 SGHDT, CDR2 YYEEEE. CDR3 residues: CASSFLGSDYGYTF. As DNA, the CDR3 is TGTGCCAGCAGCTTTTTAGGGTCAGACTATGGCTACACCTTC. The full variable domain, with the rest looked up from reference TRBV5-6 and TRBJ1-2, is DAGVTQSPTHLIKTRGQQVTLRCSPKSGHDTVSWYQQALGQGPQFIFQYYEEEERQRGNFPDRFSGHQFPNYSSELNVNALLLGDSALYLCASSFLGSDYGYTFGSGTRLTVV.

This clonotype was seen a handful of times. This chain connects TRBV7-8 to TRBJ1-5; 9 nucleotides align to TRBD1. CDR1 and CDR2 from the germline V gene are SGHVS and FQNEAQ. This CDR3 comprises 16 residues. V shed 5 bases and J 8 bases; nucleotides not matched to a gene: 13. The CDR3 region is CASSAPGTGSREPQHF. CDR3 nucleotides: TGTGCCAGCAGCGCACCCGGGACAGGGTCAAGAGAGCCCCAGCATTTT.

This clonotype showed up just a few times. This chain's CDR3 is CASSPDRDRGEQFF. The CDR3 DNA reads TGTGCCAGCAGCCCAGACAGGGATCGCGGTGAGCAGTTCTTC. V and J are TRBV7-3 and TRBJ2-1; 7 bases are shared with TRBD1. The J segment lost 9 bases and the V segment lost 5 bases, leaving 10 bases of the junction unmatched. The germline gives CDR1 SGHTA, CDR2 FQGTGA. This CDR3 contains 14 residues.

This clonotype was counted between two and nine times. The genes are TRBV29-1 and TRBJ1-2; D ambiguous. The length of the CDR3 is 11 residues. CDR1 and CDR2 from the germline V gene are SQVTM and ANQGSEA. V lost 4 bases and J 8 bases, leaving 11 bases between the germline ends. The chain's CDR3 is CSVGVSGGYTF. The CDR3 nucleotides are TGCAGCGTTGGTGTTTCTGGAGGCTACACCTTC.

The genes are TRBV7-2 and TRBJ2-7; possibly TRBD1 or TRBD2 for D (5 bases each). The V gene lost 5 bases and the J gene lost 2 bases, with 16 bases spanning the gap. Looked up from germline, CDR1 is SGHTA and CDR2 is FQGNSA. This CDR3 has 15 amino acids. The CDR3 reads CASSPVGTGPYEQYF. CDR3 DNA sequence: TGTGCCAGCAGCCCCGTGGGGACGGGGCCCTACGAGCAGTACTTC.

This clonotype was detected a few times. The chain uses TRBV18 and TRBJ1-3, with D tentatively TRBD1 (5 bases). The CDR3 covers 14 residues. Germline V gene data show CDR1 as KGHSH and CDR2 as LQKENI. Between the trimmed V and J ends, which lost 2 bases and 0 bases, there was a span of 5 bases. The CDR3 DNA sequence: TGTGCCAGCTCACCAAGGGGCTCTGGAAACACCATATATTTT. Translation gives CASSPRGSGNTIYF.

This clonotype was counted only a few times. V is TRBV12-3 or TRBV12-4 and J is TRBJ2-1, with no clear D. The CDR3 has 11 amino acids. Trimming removed 10 bases from V and 9 bases from J, with 13 bases in between. DNA for the CDR3: TGTGCCACCGGACCGAAGGGTGAGCAGTTCTTC. This sequence encodes CATGPKGEQFF.

The sample holds a few counts of this clonotype. Here the CDR3 DNA reads TGCGCCAGCAGCTCGACCCCCGAGTACTCGGATGAAAAACTGTTTTTT. It encodes CASSSTPEYSDEKLFF. The V call is TRBV5-1, the J call TRBJ1-4; D not resolved. The CDR3 is 16 residues long. Germline CDR1 and CDR2: SGHRS and YFSETQ. Trimming took off 3 bases at V and 6 bases at J, with 18 bases between the two ends. Drawing the rest from reference TRBV5-1 and TRBJ1-4, the complete variable domain is KAGVTQTPRYLIKTRGQQVTLSCSPISGHRSVSWYQQTPGQGLQFLFEYFSETQRNKGNFPGRFSGRQFSNSRSEMNVSTLELGDSALYLCASSSTPEYSDEKLFFGSGTQLSVL.

This clonotype was counted only a few times. The chain couples TRBV7-9 to TRBJ2-5; maybe TRBD2 (6 bases). V was pared by 4 bases and J by 5 bases, with 11 bases between. The CDR3 extends over 13 amino acids. The germline V gene encodes CDR1 SEHNR and CDR2 FQNEAQ (reference sequence). DNA of the CDR3: TGTGCCAGCAGCTCCGGACTAACCGAGACCCAGTACTTC. Its translation: CASSSGLTETQYF. Combining the CDR3 with reference TRBV7-9 and TRBJ2-5 gives the whole variable domain DTGVSQNPRHKITKRGQNVTFRCDPISEHNRLYWYRQTLGQGPEFLTYFQNEAQLEKSRLLSDRFSAERPKGSFSTLEIQRTEQGDSAMYLCASSSGLTETQYFGPGTRLLVL.

The chain uses TRBV12-3 or TRBV12-4 and TRBJ1-2, with D perhaps TRBD1 (6 bases). The length of the CDR3 is 14 residues. V was cut by 0 bases and J by 6 bases, with 11 bases left in between. The CDR3 DNA reads as TGTGCCAGCAGTTTAGCCGGGGGCGGGCATGGCTACACCTTC. Translation: CASSLAGGGHGYTF.

This clonotype was detected only a few times. This rearrangement joins TRBV12-3 or TRBV12-4 to TRBJ1-2; the D is unclear. V lost 6 bases and J 8 bases, leaving 16 bases between the germline ends. The CDR3 has 13 amino acids. CDR3 loop: CASSKGGRSGYTF. As DNA, the CDR3 is TGTGCCAGCAGCAAGGGAGGGCGCTCGGGCTACACCTTC.

This clonotype was recorded at least ten times. This chain connects TRBV6-6 to TRBJ2-1; D remains ambiguous. The V end lost 6 bases, the J end lost 10 bases, and 16 bases lay between the germline ends. The CDR3 extends over 13 amino acids. Germline V gene sequence: CDR1 MNHNY, CDR2 SVGAGI (reference sequence). The CDR3 sequence is CASRAREDGEQFF. Here the CDR3 DNA reads TGTGCCAGCAGAGCTCGAGAGGATGGGGAGCAGTTCTTC.

This clonotype has more than one count but fewer than ten. The chain combines TRBV5-1 with TRBJ2-2, with TRBD1 matching 7 bases. Germline CDR1 SGHRS, CDR2 YFSETQ. V was clipped by 3 bases and J by 4 bases; unmatched bases: 9. This CDR3 is built from 16 residues. The CDR3: CASSYAGGRATGELFF. The CDR3 nucleotides are TGCGCCAGCAGCTACGCAGGGGGTCGGGCCACCGGGGAGCTGTTTTTT.

This clonotype was seen a few times. The gene calls are TRBV5-1 and TRBJ2-5; 7 bases agree with TRBD1. The CDR3 has 15 amino acids. The V and J ends lost 4 bases and 5 bases, in that order; junction bases with no gene match: 11. From germline, CDR1 is SGHRS and CDR2 YFSETQ. The DNA for the CDR3 is TGCGCCAGCAGCAGAGGGGACAGCCAGGGCGAGACCCAGTACTTC. Residues: CASSRGDSQGETQYF.

This clonotype has only a few counts. The chain carries TRBV4-2 and TRBJ2-5, with D tentatively TRBD2 (6 bases). This CDR3 is built from 14 residues. CDR1 and CDR2 from the germline V gene are LGHNA and YNFKEQ. V gave up 5 bases and J gave up 1 base, with 11 bases separating them. The CDR3 nucleotides read TGTGCCAGCAGCGGCGGGGCGAGCCAAGAGACCCAGTACTTC. Translated, it gives CASSGGASQETQYF.

This clonotype has more than one count but fewer than ten. The chain combines TRBV29-1 with TRBJ2-7; D call uncertain. This CDR3 is built from 12 residues. The germline CDR1 and CDR2 sequences are SQVTM and ANQGSEA. Trimming pared 4 bases from V and 2 bases from J, leaving 9 bases between. CDR3 in amino acids: CSVVDGPYEQYF. CDR3 coding DNA: TGCAGCGTTGTAGACGGACCCTACGAGCAGTACTTC.

The rearrangement links TRBV12-3 or TRBV12-4 to TRBJ1-3; the D is unclear. Trimming removed 5 bases from V and 6 bases from J, with 8 bases in between. This CDR3 is built from 12 residues. CDR3 residues: CASSASLNTIYF. CDR3 DNA sequence: TGTGCCAGCAGTGCAAGTTTAAACACCATATATTTT.

This clonotype was seen a handful of times. The genes are TRBV14 and TRBJ2-4; D not certain. Germline CDR1 is SGHDN and CDR2 is FVKESK. Trimming removed 0 bases at V and 1 base at J, with 4 bases between. The CDR3 contains 14 residues. CDR3 amino acids: CASSQDFAKNIQYF. The CDR3 DNA reads TGTGCCAGCAGCCAAGACTTTGCCAAAAACATTCAGTACTTC.

This clonotype was picked up a small number of times. The chain links TRBV7-2 to TRBJ2-7; 8 nucleotides align to TRBD1. V gave up 1 base and J gave up 5 bases; unmatched junction bases: 4. The CDR3 has 14 amino acids. Germline V CDR1 and CDR2: SGHTA, FQGNSA. The CDR3 region is CASSLGQGWDEQYF. In nucleotides, the CDR3 is TGTGCCAGCAGCTTAGGACAGGGGTGGGACGAGCAGTACTTC.

The rearrangement links TRBV3-1 to TRBJ1-4, with TRBD1 as a possible D gene (6 bases). Germline CDR1 and CDR2: LGHDT and YNNKEL (reference sequence). CDR3 length equals 13 residues. V lost 2 bases to trimming and J lost 15 bases, with 16 bases between them. In DNA, the CDR3 is TGTGCCAGCAGCCAACCCCCGACAGGTTCTATGTTTTTT. Translating gives CASSQPPTGSMFF.

The chain links TRBV20-1 to TRBJ2-3; TRBD2 matches 7 bases. CDR3 size: 14 residues. J was trimmed by 1 base and V by 5 bases; bases with no gene match: 6. The germline gives CDR1 DFQATT, CDR2 SNEGSKA (reference sequence). The CDR3 DNA is TGCAGTGCTCGTAAAGCGGGGCGCACAGATACGCAGTATTTT. This encodes CSARKAGRTDTQYF.

The chain couples TRBV19 to TRBJ1-6, with D possibly TRBD1 on 6 matching bases. V shed 3 bases and J shed 5 bases, with 11 bases lying between them. From germline, CDR1 is LNHDA and CDR2 SQIVND (reference sequence). The CDR3 covers 15 residues. The CDR3 nucleotides read TGTGCCAGTAGTATTGGGGGCACCAATAATTCACCCCTCCACTTT. Translating it yields CASSIGGTNNSPLHF.

This chain joins TRBV5-1 and TRBJ2-7; tentative D call: TRBD1 (6 bases). With 3 bases removed from V and 0 bases from J, the gap between germline ends came to 13 bases. From germline, CDR1 is SGHRS and CDR2 YFSETQ. The CDR3 spans 15 residues. The CDR3 loop reads CASSWTDPSSYEQYF. In nucleotides, the CDR3 is TGCGCCAGCAGCTGGACAGACCCTAGCTCCTACGAGCAGTACTTC.